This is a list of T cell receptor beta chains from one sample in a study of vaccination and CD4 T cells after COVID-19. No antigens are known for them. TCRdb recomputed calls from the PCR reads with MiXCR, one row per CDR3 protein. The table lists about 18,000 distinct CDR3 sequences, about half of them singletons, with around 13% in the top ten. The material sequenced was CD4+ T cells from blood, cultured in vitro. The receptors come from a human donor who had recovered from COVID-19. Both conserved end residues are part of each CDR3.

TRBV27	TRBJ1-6	CASRSGRGDSPLHF
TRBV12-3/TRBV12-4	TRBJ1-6	CASSLQPGLDSPLHF
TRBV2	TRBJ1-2	CASSGTVISTGYTF
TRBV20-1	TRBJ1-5	CSALPRAAAQPQHF
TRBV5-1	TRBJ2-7	CASSMGGTGAYEQYF
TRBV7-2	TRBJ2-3	CASSSGGGRTDTQYF
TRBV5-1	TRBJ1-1	CASRSGGTPNTEAFF
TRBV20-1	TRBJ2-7	CSARDASGSYEQYF
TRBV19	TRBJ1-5	CASIGRNSNQPQHF
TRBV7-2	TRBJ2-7	CASDSIRGPIYEQYF
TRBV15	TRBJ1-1	CATSRAANTEAFF
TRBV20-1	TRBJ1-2	CSAGTGPYGYTF
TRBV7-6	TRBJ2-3	CASSREQISTDTQYF
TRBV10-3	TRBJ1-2	CAIDRGGGYGYTF
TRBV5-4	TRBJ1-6	CASSLGEERSSPLHF
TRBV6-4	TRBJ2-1	CASSAGTGGFGEQFF
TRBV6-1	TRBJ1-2	CASSLQGEGSHYGYTF
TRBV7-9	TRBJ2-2	CASSLAAVNTGELFF
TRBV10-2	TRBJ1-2	CASSDGRPYGYTF
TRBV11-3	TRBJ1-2	CASSLGGGPSYGYTF
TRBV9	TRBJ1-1	CASSVVRGDTEAFF
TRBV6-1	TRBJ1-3	CASSTDRGIGNTIYF
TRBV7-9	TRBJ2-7	CASSLQGWEQYF
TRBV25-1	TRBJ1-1	CASSLGGDTEAFF
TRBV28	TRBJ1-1	CATSWGDRDAEAFF
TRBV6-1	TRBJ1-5	CASRGAIRSSQPQHF
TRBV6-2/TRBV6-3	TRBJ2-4	CASSYGQLSRVKNIQYF
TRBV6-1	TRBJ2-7	CASIEPGDRGSYEQYF
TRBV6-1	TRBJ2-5	CASSTISGGQETQYF
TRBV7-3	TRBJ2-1	CASSFSGPGGYNEQFF
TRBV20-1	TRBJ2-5	CSAVDLRGLAGGQETQYF
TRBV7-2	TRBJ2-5	CASSLGSSQETQYF
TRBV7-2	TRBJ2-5	CASSLGLAGGETQYF
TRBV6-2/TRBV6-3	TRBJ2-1	CASSPRTSGRVDEQFF
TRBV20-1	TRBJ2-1	CSAPLSGRVDNEQFF
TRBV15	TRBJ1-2	CATNWDRGNYGYTF